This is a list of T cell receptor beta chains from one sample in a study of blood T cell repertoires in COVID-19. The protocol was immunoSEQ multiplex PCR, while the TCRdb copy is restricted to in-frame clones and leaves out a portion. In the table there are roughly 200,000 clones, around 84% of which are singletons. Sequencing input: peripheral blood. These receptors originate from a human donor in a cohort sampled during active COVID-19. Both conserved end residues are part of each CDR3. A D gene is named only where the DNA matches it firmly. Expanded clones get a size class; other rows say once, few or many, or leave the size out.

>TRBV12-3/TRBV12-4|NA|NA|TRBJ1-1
CASTTTRNTEAFF
TGTGCCAGCACCACAACAAGGAACACTGAAGCTTTCTTT
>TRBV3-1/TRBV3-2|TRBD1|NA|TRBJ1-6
CASSPTGFRNYSPLHF
TGTGCCAGCAGTCCGACAGGGTTTCGGAACTATTCACCCCTCCACTTT
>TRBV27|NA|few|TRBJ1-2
CASSLSRGIYGYTF
TGTGCCAGCAGTTTATCGCGCGGAATCTATGGCTACACCTTC
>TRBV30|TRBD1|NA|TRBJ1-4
CAWTRGLPNEKLFF
TGTGCCTGGACCAGGGGGCTCCCTAATGAAAAACTGTTTTTT
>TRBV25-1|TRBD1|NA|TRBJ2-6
CASRDQGAGANVLTF
TGTGCCAGCAGGGATCAGGGGGCTGGGGCCAACGTCCTGACTTTC
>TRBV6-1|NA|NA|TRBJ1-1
CASSETPGWGAFF
TGTGCCAGCAGTGAGACCCCAGGGTGGGGAGCTTTCTTT
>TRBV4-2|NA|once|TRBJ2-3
CASSQVPSGSSDTQYF
TGTGCCAGCAGCCAAGTCCCTTCGGGGAGTTCAGATACGCAGTATTTT
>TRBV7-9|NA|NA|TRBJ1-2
CALTRQDNYGYTF
TGTGCCCTCACTCGACAGGATAACTATGGCTACACCTTC
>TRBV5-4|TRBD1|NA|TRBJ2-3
CASSQDRGYTDTQYF
TGTGCCAGCAGCCAGGACAGGGGGTACACAGATACGCAGTATTTT
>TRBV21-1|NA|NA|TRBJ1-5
CASSKPDRAFQHF
TGTGCCAGCAGCAAGCCTGACAGGGCTTTCCAGCATTTT
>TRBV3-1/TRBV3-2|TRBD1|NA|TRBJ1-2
CASSQGQGAVGYTF
TGTGCCAGCAGCCAAGGGCAGGGGGCCGTTGGCTACACCTTC
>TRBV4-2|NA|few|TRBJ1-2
CASSQVFLAF
TGTGCCAGCAGCCAAGTATTTCTCGCCTTC
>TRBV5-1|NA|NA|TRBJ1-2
CASSLVLETNYGYTF
TGCGCCAGCAGCTTGGTTTTGGAGACTAACTATGGCTACACCTTC
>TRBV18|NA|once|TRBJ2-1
CASSPIDRLSSYNEQFF
TGTGCCAGCTCACCGATAGACAGGTTGAGCTCCTACAATGAGCAGTTCTTC
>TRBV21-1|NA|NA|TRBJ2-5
CASSSPGIQETQYF
TGTGCCAGCAGCTCCCCCGGGATCCAAGAGACCCAGTACTTC
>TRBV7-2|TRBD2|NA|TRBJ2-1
CASSFGGRIDEQFF
TGTGCCAGCAGCTTCGGCGGGAGGATCGATGAGCAGTTCTTC
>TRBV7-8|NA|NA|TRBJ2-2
CASSFLGGPGELFF
TGTGCCAGCAGCTTCCTGGGGGGGCCCGGGGAGCTGTTTTTT
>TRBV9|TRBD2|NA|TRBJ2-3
CASSVWRGGSDTQYF
TGTGCCAGCAGCGTATGGCGGGGGGGCTCCGATACGCAGTATTTT
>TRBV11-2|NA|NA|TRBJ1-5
CASSLGLDKEPQHF
TGTGCCAGCAGCTTGGGACTCGACAAGGAGCCCCAGCATTTT
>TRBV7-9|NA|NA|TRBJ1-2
CASSLYTADDGYTF
TGTGCCAGCAGCCTATACACAGCTGACGATGGCTACACCTTC
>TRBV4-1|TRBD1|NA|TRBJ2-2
CASSTWTGNTGELFF
TGCGCCAGCAGCACCTGGACAGGGAACACCGGGGAGCTGTTTTTT
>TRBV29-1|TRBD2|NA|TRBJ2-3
CSVATSGGADTQYF
TGCAGCGTTGCGACTAGCGGGGGAGCGGATACGCAGTATTTT
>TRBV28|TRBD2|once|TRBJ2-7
CASSFTLAGLTYEQYF
TGTGCCAGCAGTTTCACACTAGCGGGACTTACCTACGAGCAGTACTTC
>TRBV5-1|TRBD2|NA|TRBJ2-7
CASTTTSGRYGEQYF
TGCGCCAGCACAACTACTAGCGGGAGGTATGGCGAGCAGTACTTC
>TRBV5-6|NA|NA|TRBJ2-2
CASSMEVTVRTGELFF
TGTGCCAGCAGCATGGAGGTGACAGTACGCACCGGGGAGCTGTTTTTT
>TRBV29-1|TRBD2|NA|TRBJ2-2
CSVVGRENTGELFF
TGCAGCGTTGTCGGGAGGGAGAACACCGGGGAGCTGTTTTTT
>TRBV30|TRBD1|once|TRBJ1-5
CAWTPGTGGFSDQPQHF
TGTGCCTGGACCCCCGGGACAGGGGGCTTTAGCGATCAGCCCCAGCATTTT
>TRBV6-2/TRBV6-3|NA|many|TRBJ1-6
CASSSRWAPLHF
TGTGCCAGCAGTTCCCGCTGGGCGCCCCTCCACTTT
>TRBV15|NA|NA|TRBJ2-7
CATSRGKTDLREQYF
TGTGCCACCAGCAGAGGAAAGACGGACTTAAGGGAGCAGTACTTC
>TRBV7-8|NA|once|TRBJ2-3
CASSWRDPHFGNTQYF
TGTGCCAGCAGCTGGAGGGACCCACATTTCGGAAATACGCAGTATTTT
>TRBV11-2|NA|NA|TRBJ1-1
CASSSTVNKAFF
TGTGCCAGCAGCTCCACAGTTAACAAAGCTTTCTTT
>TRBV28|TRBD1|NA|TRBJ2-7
CASSLSGTGGYEQYF
TGTGCCAGCAGCCTATCCGGGACAGGGGGCTACGAGCAGTACTTC
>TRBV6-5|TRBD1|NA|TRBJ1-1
CASWTGPGPFEAFF
TGTGCCAGCTGGACAGGCCCAGGACCCTTTGAAGCTTTCTTT
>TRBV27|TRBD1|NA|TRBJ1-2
CASSVTGGGYTF
TGTGCCAGCAGTGTGACAGGGGGTGGCTACACCTTC
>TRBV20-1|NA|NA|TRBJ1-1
CSASIAPGAFF
TGCAGTGCCTCCATTGCCCCCGGAGCTTTCTTT
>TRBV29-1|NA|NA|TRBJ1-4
CSVALVQGNEKLFF
TGCAGCGTGGCCCTCGTACAGGGTAATGAAAAACTGTTTTTT
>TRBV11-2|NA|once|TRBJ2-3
CASSLLGGASTDTQYF
TGTGCCAGCAGCTTACTTGGCGGGGCTAGCACAGATACGCAGTATTTT
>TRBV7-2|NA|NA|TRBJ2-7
CASSKDTYEQYF
TGTGCCAGCAGCAAAGACACTTACGAGCAGTACTTC
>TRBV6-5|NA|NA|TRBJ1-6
CASMKGDGSPLHF
TGTGCCAGCATGAAGGGAGACGGTTCACCCCTCCACTTT
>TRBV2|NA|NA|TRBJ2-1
CASINDWKSYNEQFF
TGTGCCAGCATCAACGACTGGAAGTCCTACAATGAGCAGTTCTTC
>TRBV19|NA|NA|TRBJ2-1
CASSIDRFEQFF
TGTGCCAGTAGTATAGATCGGTTTGAGCAGTTCTTC
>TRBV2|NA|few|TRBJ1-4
CASSFRNIPGHRSFGEKLFF
TGTGCCAGCAGTTTCCGAAATATCCCGGGACACCGCTCATTCGGTGAAAAACTGTTTTTT
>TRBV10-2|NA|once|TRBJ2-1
CASSEATGWAYNEQFF
TGCGCCAGCAGTGAGGCAACAGGGTGGGCCTACAATGAGCAGTTCTTC
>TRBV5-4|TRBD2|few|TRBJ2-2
CASSLVGLAGTGELFF
TGTGCCAGCAGCTTGGTAGGGCTAGCGGGGACCGGGGAGCTGTTTTTT
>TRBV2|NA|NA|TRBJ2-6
CASQFSGANVLTF
TGTGCCAGTCAGTTCTCTGGGGCCAACGTCCTGACTTTC
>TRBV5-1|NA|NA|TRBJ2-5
CASSLGAGEGTQYF
TGCGCCAGCAGCTTAGGGGCAGGGGAGGGGACCCAGTACTTC
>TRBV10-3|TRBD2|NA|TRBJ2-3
CAISEGLAGNTDTQYF
TGTGCCATCAGTGAGGGACTAGCGGGGAACACAGATACGCAGTATTTT
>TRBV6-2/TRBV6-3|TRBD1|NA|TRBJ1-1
CASSPSDRGFFTEAFF
TGTGCCAGCAGTCCCTCGGACAGGGGGTTTTTCACTGAAGCTTTCTTT